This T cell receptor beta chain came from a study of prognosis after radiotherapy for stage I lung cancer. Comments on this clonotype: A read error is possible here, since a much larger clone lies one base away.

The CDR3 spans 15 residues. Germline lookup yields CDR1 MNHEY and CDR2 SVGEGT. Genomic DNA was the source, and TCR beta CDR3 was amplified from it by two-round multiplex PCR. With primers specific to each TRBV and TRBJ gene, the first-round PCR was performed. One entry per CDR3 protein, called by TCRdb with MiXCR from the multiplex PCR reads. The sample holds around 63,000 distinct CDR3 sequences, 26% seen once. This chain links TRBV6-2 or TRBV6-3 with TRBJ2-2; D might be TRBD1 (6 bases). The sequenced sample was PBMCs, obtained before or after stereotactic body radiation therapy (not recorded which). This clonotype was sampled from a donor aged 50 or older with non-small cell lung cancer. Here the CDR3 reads CASGLQGTNTAELFF. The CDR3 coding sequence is TGTGCCAGCGGATTACAGGGTACGAACACCGCGGAGCTGTTTTTT.